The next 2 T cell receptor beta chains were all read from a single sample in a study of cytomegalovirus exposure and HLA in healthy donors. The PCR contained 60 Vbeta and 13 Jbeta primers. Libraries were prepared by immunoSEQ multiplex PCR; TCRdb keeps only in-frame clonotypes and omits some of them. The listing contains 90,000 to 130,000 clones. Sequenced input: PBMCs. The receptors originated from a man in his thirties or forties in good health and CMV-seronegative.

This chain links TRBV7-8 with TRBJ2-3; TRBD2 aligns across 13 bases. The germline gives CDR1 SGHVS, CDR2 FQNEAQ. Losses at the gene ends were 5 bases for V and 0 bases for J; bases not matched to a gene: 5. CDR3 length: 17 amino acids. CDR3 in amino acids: CASSQTSGGRSTDTQYF. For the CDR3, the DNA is TGTGCCAGCAGCCAGACTAGCGGGGGGCGAAGCACAGATACGCAGTATTTT.

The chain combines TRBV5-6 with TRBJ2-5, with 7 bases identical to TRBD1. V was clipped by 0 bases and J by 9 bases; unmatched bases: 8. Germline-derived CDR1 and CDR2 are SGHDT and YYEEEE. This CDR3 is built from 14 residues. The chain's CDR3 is CASSLEGANSAQYF. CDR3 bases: TGTGCCAGCAGCTTGGAGGGGGCGAATTCGGCCCAGTACTTC.